The clone carrying this TCR beta chain was picked up a small number of times. This entry comes from a study of T cells in Graves' hyperthyroidism and ophthalmopathy. The germline gives CDR1 MNHNS, CDR2 SASEGT. The ends were cut back, 0 bases at V and 0 bases at J, with 6 bases in the middle. The CDR3 length is 16 residues. From RNA transcripts, TCR beta CDR3 regions were amplified. The TCR CDR3 first-round RT-PCR relied on the HTBI primer set. TCRdb re-called the multiplex PCR reads with MiXCR, one entry per CDR3 protein. The table lists hundreds of thousands of distinct CDR3 sequences, 15% to 19% of them singletons, with roughly an eighth in the top ten.

The V gene is TRBV6-1, the J gene TRBJ2-6, with a tentative D call TRBD1 (6 bases). The sequenced sample consisted of blood. The clonotype originates from a young woman with Graves' hyperthyroidism. CDR3 bases: TGTGCCAGCAGTGAAGCGGACAGCTCTGGGGCCAACGTCCTGACTTTC. Protein: CASSEADSSGANVLTF.